This T cell receptor (beta chain) was observed in a study of CD8 T cells in Susac syndrome. Germline V CDR1 and CDR2: SQVTM, ANQGSEA. V lost 4 bases, J lost 2 bases, and 12 bases lay in between. This CDR3 region has 13 residues. Negative isolation was used for CD8+ and CD4+ T cells and FACS enrichment for TEMRA cells. It was with random hexamers that 0.5 to 1 ug RNA was reverse transcribed. One entry per CDR3 protein, called by TCRdb with MiXCR from the immunoSEQ multiplex PCR reads. The repertoire holds roughly 150,000 distinct CDR3 sequences, with about 91% as singletons. The clonotype originates from a human donor in good health. The rearrangement joins TRBV29-1 to TRBJ2-7, with a weak D call TRBD1 (5 bases). Sequencing used CD4+ T cells from PBMCs. CDR3 sequence: CSVVLTVTYEQYF. The CDR3 nucleotides read TGCAGCGTTGTTTTGACAGTTACCTACGAGCAGTACTTC.